The 24 T cell receptor beta chains below come from one sample, sequenced in a study of T cell responses to AZD1222 COVID-19 vaccine. Sequencing was performed with immunoSEQ multiplex PCR; in TCRdb, only in-frame clones are kept and a portion is missing. The sample lists 100,000 to 150,000 clones, roughly 85% occurring once. The source was peripheral blood, collected on day 0 of AZD1222 vaccination. The receptors originated from an adult in good health.

The chain carries TRBV29-1 and TRBJ1-2; D is perhaps TRBD1 (5 bases). The CDR3 loop spans 14 amino acids. The germline V and J ends were trimmed by 3 bases and 1 base, with 12 bases remaining between them. Germline CDR1 reads SQVTM; CDR2 reads ANQGSEA. The CDR3 nucleotides read TGCAGCGTTGAGCCTACAGGATTTAACTATGGCTACACCTTC. Translating gives CSVEPTGFNYGYTF.

The V gene is TRBV11-2, the J gene TRBJ2-4, with 9 bases fitting TRBD1. CDR1 and CDR2 from the germline V gene are SGHAT and FQNNGV. V dropped 6 bases and J dropped 7; count of bases not matched to a gene: 4. The CDR3 extends over 13 amino acids. This CDR3 is CASRPGTGNIQYF. The CDR3 region has the DNA TGTGCCAGCAGACCCGGGACAGGGAACATTCAGTACTTC.

There are a few counts of this clone. The chain carries TRBV5-1 and TRBJ2-2, with a tentative D call TRBD2 (6 bases). This CDR3 contains 17 residues. The germline V gene has CDR1 SGHRS and CDR2 YFSETQ. With 7 bases removed from V and 4 bases from J, the gap between germline ends came to 23 bases. CDR3 sequence: CASRDLLTRRGTGELFF. Written as DNA, the CDR3 is TGCGCCAGCCGGGACCTTTTGACCCGGCGGGGCACCGGGGAGCTGTTTTTT.

This clone has a single count. The chain employs TRBV6-5 and TRBJ2-1; D is possibly TRBD2 (5 bases). The CDR3 contains 15 residues. Germline CDR1 reads MNHEY; CDR2 reads SVGAGI. V shed 4 bases and J shed 8 bases, with 18 bases lying between them. CDR3 region: CASSSISGVRHEQFF. The CDR3 nucleotides are TGTGCCAGCAGTTCTATCTCCGGGGTCAGGCATGAGCAGTTCTTC.

V and J are TRBV19 and TRBJ1-4; 7 nucleotides match TRBD1. This CDR3 spans 14 amino acids. CDR1 LNHDA and CDR2 SQIVND come from the germline V gene (reference sequence). The trim removed 7 bases at V and 4 bases at J, leaving 6 bases unmatched. Written as DNA, the CDR3 is TGTGCCAGTACCGGACAGGCGAATAATGAAAAACTGTTTTTT. It encodes CASTGQANNEKLFF.

This clone came up many times. The chain couples TRBV7-3 to TRBJ1-1, with 8 bases identical to TRBD1. V gave up 5 bases and J gave up 3 bases; unmatched junction bases: 8. This CDR3 is 15 amino acids long. The germline gives CDR1 SGHTA, CDR2 FQGTGA. The CDR3 loop is CASSPKTGADTEAFF. The CDR3 DNA is TGTGCCAGCAGCCCCAAGACAGGGGCGGACACTGAAGCTTTCTTT.

This chain connects TRBV7-9 to TRBJ1-1; 9 bases match TRBD1. The J segment lost 1 base and the V segment lost 7 bases, leaving 13 bases of the junction unmatched. Germline values: CDR1 SEHNR, CDR2 FQNEAQ (reference sequence). The CDR3 loop spans 17 amino acids. The CDR3 spells CASNSGLGQGKNTEAFF. CDR3 bases: TGTGCCAGCAACTCAGGTCTGGGACAGGGAAAGAACACTGAAGCTTTCTTT.

The V gene is TRBV5-1, the J gene TRBJ2-2, with 9 positions matching TRBD1. CDR3 length: 16 residues. The ends lost 4 bases at V and 0 bases at J; junction bases unmatched: 4. CDR1 SGHRS and CDR2 YFSETQ come from the germline V gene. The CDR3 region is CASSTWDRANTGELFF. CDR3 nucleotides: TGCGCCAGCAGCACCTGGGACAGGGCGAACACCGGGGAGCTGTTTTTT.

This chain uses TRBV18 with TRBJ1-2; 7 bases fit TRBD1. Germline CDR1 and CDR2: KGHSH and LQKENI. Trimming cost V 3 bases and J 3 bases; bases outside gene matches: 1. This CDR3 comprises 13 residues. CDR3 DNA sequence: TGTGCCAGCTCACCGGGACAGTACTATGGCTACACCTTC. This gives the protein CASSPGQYYGYTF.

This chain links TRBV7-8 with TRBJ2-7, with 7 nucleotides matching TRBD2. The V gene end was trimmed by 5 bases and the J gene end by 0 bases; junction bases not matched to a gene: 13. Germline V gives CDR1 SGHVS, CDR2 FQNEAQ. The CDR3 is 17 residues long. As DNA, the CDR3 is TGTGCCAGCAGCCCAAGCAGACTAGCCGCAAGCTCCTACGAGCAGTACTTC. Its protein product is CASSPSRLAASSYEQYF.

The rearrangement links TRBV6-4 to TRBJ1-4; possibly TRBD1 for D (5 bases). CDR3 size: 13 residues. Per germline, CDR1 MRHNA and CDR2 SNTAGT. The V end lost 9 bases, the J end lost 2 bases, and 10 bases lay between the germline ends. This CDR3 is CASAQDTNEKLFF. In nucleotides, the CDR3 is TGTGCCAGTGCACAGGATACTAATGAAAAACTGTTTTTT.

The V call is TRBV6-5, the J call TRBJ2-1; D gene unclear. CDR1 and CDR2 (germline): MNHEY, SVGAGI. The ends were cut back, 6 bases at V and 7 bases at J, with 7 bases in the middle. The CDR3 loop spans 11 amino acids. The CDR3 loop is CASRDLNEQFF. The CDR3 region has the DNA TGTGCCAGCAGAGACCTTAATGAGCAGTTCTTC.

This clone showed up just once. The chain combines TRBV7-6 with TRBJ2-3; D is ambiguous. CDR3 size: 14 residues. Germline assignment: CDR1 SGHVS and CDR2 FNYEAQ. V lost 0 bases and J lost 6, with 10 bases in between. CDR3 residues: CASSLAFGLDTQYF. The CDR3 DNA reads TGTGCCAGCAGCTTAGCATTCGGTTTGGATACGCAGTATTTT.

In its sample, this clone was seen a few times. This chain links TRBV2 with TRBJ2-3; 7 bases are shared with TRBD2. The length of the CDR3 is 16 residues. Germline-derived CDR1 and CDR2 are SNHLY and FYNNEI. Trimming cost V 3 bases and J 0 bases; bases outside gene matches: 6. DNA for the CDR3: TGTGCCAGCAGTGACGGGCGGCGGGGGAGCACAGATACGCAGTATTTT. Its protein is CASSDGRRGSTDTQYF.

This clone showed up just once. This chain joins TRBV4-3 and TRBJ2-1; TRBD2 is a possible D gene (5 bases). Germline assignment: CDR1 LGHNA and CDR2 YSLEER. This CDR3 is built from 16 residues. V lost 2 bases to trimming and J lost 3 bases, with 14 bases between them. The CDR3 nucleotides are TGCGCCAGCAGCCAACTTTTAGCGCAAAACTACAATGAGCAGTTCTTC. It specifies CASSQLLAQNYNEQFF.

This rearrangement joins TRBV30 to TRBJ2-2, with a tentative D call TRBD2 (6 bases). V gave up 3 bases and J gave up 8 bases, with 16 bases separating them. The CDR3 runs 14 residues. In germline, CDR1 is GTSNPN, CDR2 SVGIG (reference sequence). The CDR3 DNA is TGTGCCTGGAGCCTAGCGACGATTTCTGGGGAGCTGTTTTTT. This encodes CAWSLATISGELFF.

The chain is built from TRBV5-8 and TRBJ1-4, with D possibly TRBD1 on 5 matching bases. V was trimmed by 2 bases and J by 12 bases, leaving 20 bases between them. The CDR3 has 15 amino acids. CDR1 is SGHTS, CDR2 YDEGEE, per germline. CDR3 in DNA: TGTGCCAGCAGCTTCGGCGCATACCAGGGAATGGAACTGTTTTTT. Translating gives CASSFGAYQGMELFF.

The CDR3 is CASGAPSTRTQYF. CDR3 bases: TGTGCCAGCGGAGCTCCTTCGACTAGGACCCAGTACTTC. This chain joins TRBV7-3 and TRBJ2-5; the D gene is possibly TRBD2 (6 bases). Germline assignment: CDR1 SGHTA and CDR2 FQGTGA. The CDR3 totals 13 residues. V was clipped by 8 bases and J by 7 bases, with 17 bases between them. The whole variable domain, filled in from reference TRBV7-3 and TRBJ2-5, reads GAGVSQTPSNKVTEKGKYVELRCDPISGHTALYWYRQSLGQGPEFLIYFQGTGAADDSGLPNDRFFAVRPEGSVSTLKIQRTERGDSAVYLCASGAPSTRTQYFGPGTRLLVL.

V gene TRBV10-2 combines with J gene TRBJ2-1, with D possibly TRBD1 on 5 matching bases. Germline lookup yields CDR1 WSHSY and CDR2 SAAADI. V lost 3 bases to trimming and J lost 10 bases, with 13 bases between them. The CDR3 is 13 residues long. This CDR3 reads CASSDNRQAEQFF. CDR3 coding DNA: TGCGCCAGCAGTGATAACAGGCAAGCCGAGCAGTTCTTC.

This clone was found once. This sequence joins TRBV12-3 or TRBV12-4 and TRBJ1-1; perhaps TRBD1 as D (6 bases). The CDR3 spans 13 residues. The ends were cut back, 6 bases at V and 11 bases at J, with 19 bases in the middle. The CDR3 is CASSFRGDRYAFF. As DNA, the CDR3 is TGTGCCAGCAGCTTCAGGGGAGACCGGTACGCTTTCTTT.

This clone showed up just a few times. The chain has TRBV7-6 and TRBJ2-1; D is unresolved. There are 15 residues in the CDR3. Germline-derived CDR1 and CDR2 are SGHVS and FNYEAQ. V lost 5 bases and J lost 0, with 11 bases in between. The CDR3 region is CASSPVGNSYNEQFF. CDR3 nucleotide sequence: TGTGCCAGCAGCCCGGTAGGGAACTCCTACAATGAGCAGTTCTTC.

The rearrangement uses TRBV10-2 and TRBJ1-3, with D perhaps matching TRBD1 (6 bases). V was clipped by 4 bases and J by 2 bases, with 6 bases between them. The CDR3 is 13 residues long. From germline, CDR1 is WSHSY and CDR2 SAAADI. CDR3 in amino acids: CASSGTAGNTIYF. CDR3 sequence (DNA): TGCGCCAGCAGTGGGACAGCTGGAAACACCATATATTTT.

The chain carries TRBV24-1 and TRBJ2-1; a weak D match, TRBD1 (6 bases). CDR3 length: 13 amino acids. Between the trimmed V and J ends, which lost 4 bases and 12 bases, there was a span of 15 bases. CDR1 and CDR2 from the germline V gene are KGHDR and SFDVKD. The CDR3: CATSERRSRGQFF. The CDR3 DNA reads TGTGCCACCAGTGAACGACGGTCCAGGGGGCAGTTCTTC.

The chain links TRBV7-6 to TRBJ2-3; 8 bases align to TRBD2. V shed 5 bases, J shed 3 bases, and the junction held 19 bases outside the gene matches. Germline CDR1 is SGHVS and CDR2 is FNYEAQ. The length of the CDR3 is 19 residues. DNA of the CDR3: TGTGCCAGCAGCCCCAGAGGGACCCTGGCGGGGGGCGGGACAGATACGCAGTATTTT. Translation gives CASSPRGTLAGGGTDTQYF.